Listed below are T cell receptor beta chains from one sample, sequenced in a study of T cells after yellow fever vaccination. TCRdb re-called the 5' RACE reads with MiXCR, one entry per CDR3 protein. The data show 280,000 or so distinct CDR3 sequences, less than 9.5% seen once. Sequenced material: CD4+ T cells sorted from PBMCs, taken 5 days after the yellow fever booster vaccination. The receptors were sampled from a man younger than 30 who received the YFV17D yellow fever vaccine. Each CDR3 is given with its conserved first and last residue. D genes are given only for firm matches. Clone sizes are given selectively: once, few, many, or a class where the clone is expanded.

CDR3 DNA: TGTGCCAGCAGCACTGGACTAGCGGGGGGGGTGCAGTTCTTC; CDR3 protein: CASSTGLAGGVQFF; D gene: TRBD2; CDR3 length: 14; clone size: many; V gene: TRBV7-2; J gene: TRBJ2-1
CDR3 DNA: TGTGCCAGCAGCCCTCAAGAATTGGGGGCGGGAACTGAAGCTTTCTTT; CDR3 protein: CASSPQELGAGTEAFF; D gene: NA; CDR3 length: 16; clone size: NA; V gene: TRBV3-1; J gene: TRBJ1-1
CDR3 DNA: TGTGCCAGCAGTCGCGGACAGGGTGGCTCACCCCTCCACTTT; CDR3 protein: CASSRGQGGSPLHF; D gene: TRBD1; CDR3 length: 14; clone size: many; V gene: TRBV27; J gene: TRBJ1-6
CDR3 DNA: TGTGCCAGCAGCGTACATGTGCGCGGTCGTGCATCTGGGGCCAACGTCCTGACTTTC; CDR3 protein: CASSVHVRGRASGANVLTF; D gene: NA; CDR3 length: 19; clone size: once; V gene: TRBV9; J gene: TRBJ2-6
CDR3 DNA: TGCAGCGGGGCCGGGACAGGGATCCAAGAGACCCAGTACTTC; CDR3 protein: CSGAGTGIQETQYF; D gene: TRBD1; CDR3 length: 14; clone size: NA; V gene: TRBV29-1; J gene: TRBJ2-5
CDR3 DNA: TGTGCCAGCTCACCAACCGGGACCGGCTATGGCTACACCTTC; CDR3 protein: CASSPTGTGYGYTF; D gene: NA; CDR3 length: 14; clone size: NA; V gene: TRBV18; J gene: TRBJ1-2
CDR3 DNA: TGTGCCAGCAGCTTAAGGAACTCTGGAAACACCATATATTTT; CDR3 protein: CASSLRNSGNTIYF; D gene: NA; CDR3 length: 14; clone size: NA; V gene: TRBV7-9; J gene: TRBJ1-3
CDR3 DNA: TGCGCCAGCAGCCAAGATTACGGGGGGGGGACTGAAGCTTTCTTT; CDR3 protein: CASSQDYGGGTEAFF; D gene: NA; CDR3 length: 15; clone size: few; V gene: TRBV4-3; J gene: TRBJ1-1
CDR3 DNA: TGCAGTGCTCCAACGGCGGGGGGCACAGATACGCAGTATTTT; CDR3 protein: CSAPTAGGTDTQYF; D gene: TRBD2; CDR3 length: 14; clone size: many; V gene: TRBV20-1; J gene: TRBJ2-3
CDR3 DNA: TGTGCCACCAGGGGGACAGAAGAGACCCAGTACTTC; CDR3 protein: CATRGTEETQYF; D gene: TRBD1; CDR3 length: 12; clone size: NA; V gene: TRBV24-1; J gene: TRBJ2-5
CDR3 DNA: TGTGCCAGCAGTTTAGCGCACGGGAGCACCATATATTTT; CDR3 protein: CASSLAHGSTIYF; D gene: NA; CDR3 length: 13; clone size: NA; V gene: TRBV12-3/TRBV12-4; J gene: TRBJ1-3
CDR3 DNA: TGTGCCAGTAGTATCCAGGTTCAAGAGACCCAGTACTTC; CDR3 protein: CASSIQVQETQYF; D gene: NA; CDR3 length: 13; clone size: NA; V gene: TRBV19; J gene: TRBJ2-5
CDR3 DNA: TGCGCCAGCAGCTTAGTAGAGGCCAAAAACATTCAGTACTTC; CDR3 protein: CASSLVEAKNIQYF; D gene: NA; CDR3 length: 14; clone size: NA; V gene: TRBV5-1; J gene: TRBJ2-4
CDR3 DNA: TGTGCCAGCAGCTCAATGGGACAGACCGCAGATACGCAGTATTTT; CDR3 protein: CASSSMGQTADTQYF; D gene: TRBD1; CDR3 length: 15; clone size: NA; V gene: TRBV11-3; J gene: TRBJ2-3
CDR3 DNA: TGTGCCAGCAGCAACAATCAGCCCCAGCATTTT; CDR3 protein: CASSNNQPQHF; D gene: NA; CDR3 length: 11; clone size: many; V gene: TRBV21-1; J gene: TRBJ1-5
CDR3 DNA: TGTGCCAGCAGCTCCTGGGACAGCTCCACAGATACGCAGTATTTT; CDR3 protein: CASSSWDSSTDTQYF; D gene: TRBD1; CDR3 length: 15; clone size: many; V gene: TRBV11-2; J gene: TRBJ2-3
CDR3 DNA: TGTGCCAGCAGCCAAGGGACGGGGGGCAAAAACATTCAGTACTTC; CDR3 protein: CASSQGTGGKNIQYF; D gene: TRBD2; CDR3 length: 15; clone size: many; V gene: TRBV4-2; J gene: TRBJ2-4
CDR3 DNA: TGTGCCAGCAGTTTAGGGGCGCGGACTGAAGCTTTCTTT; CDR3 protein: CASSLGARTEAFF; D gene: NA; CDR3 length: 13; clone size: many; V gene: TRBV12-3/TRBV12-4; J gene: TRBJ1-1
CDR3 DNA: TGTGCCAGCACCATCCGGGCTAACTATGGCTACACCTTC; CDR3 protein: CASTIRANYGYTF; D gene: NA; CDR3 length: 13; clone size: NA; V gene: TRBV12-3/TRBV12-4; J gene: TRBJ1-2
CDR3 DNA: TGTGCCATCAGTGAGTCACAGGGAGGGGGATCACCCCTCCACTTT; CDR3 protein: CAISESQGGGSPLHF; D gene: NA; CDR3 length: 15; clone size: few; V gene: TRBV10-3; J gene: TRBJ1-6
CDR3 DNA: TGTGCCAGCAGTTTATATCATCCGAGCTCCTACAATGAGCAGTTCTTC; CDR3 protein: CASSLYHPSSYNEQFF; D gene: NA; CDR3 length: 16; clone size: NA; V gene: TRBV27; J gene: TRBJ2-1
CDR3 DNA: TGCGCCAGCAGGGGGCGGGGACCAACCTACGAGCAGTACTTC; CDR3 protein: CASRGRGPTYEQYF; D gene: NA; CDR3 length: 14; clone size: few; V gene: TRBV5-1; J gene: TRBJ2-7
CDR3 DNA: TGCGCCAGCAGCCACCAGGGACAGGTGAATTCACCCCTCCACTTT; CDR3 protein: CASSHQGQVNSPLHF; D gene: TRBD1; CDR3 length: 15; clone size: few; V gene: TRBV4-1; J gene: TRBJ1-6
CDR3 DNA: TGTGCCAGCTTGGAGCGGGACACTGAAGCTTTCTTT; CDR3 protein: CASLERDTEAFF; D gene: NA; CDR3 length: 12; clone size: few; V gene: TRBV2; J gene: TRBJ1-1
CDR3 DNA: TGTGCCACCAGAGGGACTAGCGGGGGGCCAAGCTCCTACAATGAGCAGTTCTTC; CDR3 protein: CATRGTSGGPSSYNEQFF; D gene: TRBD2; CDR3 length: 18; clone size: NA; V gene: TRBV15; J gene: TRBJ2-1
CDR3 DNA: TGTGCCACCAGTGACCTAAAGCGGGGGGACTACAATGAGCAGTTCTTC; CDR3 protein: CATSDLKRGDYNEQFF; D gene: TRBD2; CDR3 length: 16; clone size: few; V gene: TRBV24-1; J gene: TRBJ2-1
CDR3 DNA: TGCGCCAGCAGCCAAGATGAATCTTTGCCCCAGCATTTT; CDR3 protein: CASSQDESLPQHF; D gene: NA; CDR3 length: 13; clone size: NA; V gene: TRBV4-1; J gene: TRBJ1-5
CDR3 DNA: TGTGCCAGCAGCCCCCCGACAGACACAGATACGCAGTATTTT; CDR3 protein: CASSPPTDTDTQYF; D gene: NA; CDR3 length: 14; clone size: few; V gene: TRBV5-6; J gene: TRBJ2-3
CDR3 DNA: TGTGCCAGCAGTTACAATGGGGGCTCCTATGGCTACACCTTC; CDR3 protein: CASSYNGGSYGYTF; D gene: NA; CDR3 length: 14; clone size: many; V gene: TRBV6-5; J gene: TRBJ1-2
CDR3 DNA: TGTGCCAGCAGCCCCCCATTGGCGGCGAACACTGAAGCTTTCTTT; CDR3 protein: CASSPPLAANTEAFF; D gene: NA; CDR3 length: 15; clone size: NA; V gene: TRBV7-3; J gene: TRBJ1-1
CDR3 DNA: TGCAGTGCAAAACAGGGGCCCAATTCACCCCTCCACTTT; CDR3 protein: CSAKQGPNSPLHF; D gene: TRBD1; CDR3 length: 13; clone size: NA; V gene: TRBV20-1; J gene: TRBJ1-6
CDR3 DNA: TGTGCCAGCAGTTCCCCGGCGAGCCTAGAGACCCAGTACTTC; CDR3 protein: CASSSPASLETQYF; D gene: NA; CDR3 length: 14; clone size: many; V gene: TRBV27; J gene: TRBJ2-5
CDR3 DNA: TGCGCCAGCAGCTTGGAGTTACAGGGTGAATCACCCCTCCACTTT; CDR3 protein: CASSLELQGESPLHF; D gene: NA; CDR3 length: 15; clone size: few; V gene: TRBV5-1; J gene: TRBJ1-6
CDR3 DNA: TGTGCCAGCAGCCACCTGGGACAGGGCGGTCAGCCCCAGCATTTT; CDR3 protein: CASSHLGQGGQPQHF; D gene: TRBD1; CDR3 length: 15; clone size: many; V gene: TRBV4-2; J gene: TRBJ1-5
CDR3 DNA: TGTGCCAGCAGCTTAGCGGTGGTCCGCGGTACGCAGTATTTT; CDR3 protein: CASSLAVVRGTQYF; D gene: NA; CDR3 length: 14; clone size: few; V gene: TRBV7-8; J gene: TRBJ2-3
CDR3 DNA: TGTGCCACCAGCTCAGGGTTAAACACCGGGGAGCTGTTTTTT; CDR3 protein: CATSSGLNTGELFF; D gene: NA; CDR3 length: 14; clone size: NA; V gene: TRBV15; J gene: TRBJ2-2
CDR3 DNA: TGTGCCATCAGTGAGAGGGAGGGGAATCAGCCCCAGCATTTT; CDR3 protein: CAISEREGNQPQHF; D gene: NA; CDR3 length: 14; clone size: few; V gene: TRBV10-3; J gene: TRBJ1-5
CDR3 DNA: TGTGCCAGCAGCCCTGGGAGGGTCGGGGCTCAGCCCCAGCATTTT; CDR3 protein: CASSPGRVGAQPQHF; D gene: NA; CDR3 length: 15; clone size: few; V gene: TRBV7-2; J gene: TRBJ1-5
CDR3 DNA: TGTGCCAGCAGTGCCGGGACTAACAATGGCTACACCTTC; CDR3 protein: CASSAGTNNGYTF; D gene: NA; CDR3 length: 13; clone size: NA; V gene: TRBV12-3/TRBV12-4; J gene: TRBJ1-2
CDR3 DNA: TGTGCCAGCAGTCGGACTCGAGGGCGCTATGGCTACACCTTC; CDR3 protein: CASSRTRGRYGYTF; D gene: NA; CDR3 length: 14; clone size: NA; V gene: TRBV12-3/TRBV12-4; J gene: TRBJ1-2
CDR3 DNA: TGTGCCATCACAGGAGACGGAGGGGATTCACCCCTCCACTTT; CDR3 protein: CAITGDGGDSPLHF; D gene: NA; CDR3 length: 14; clone size: few; V gene: TRBV10-3; J gene: TRBJ1-6
CDR3 DNA: TGTGCCAGCAGTTTGTCCAGGCTCACAGATACGCAGTATTTT; CDR3 protein: CASSLSRLTDTQYF; D gene: NA; CDR3 length: 14; clone size: NA; V gene: TRBV27; J gene: TRBJ2-3